The 26 T cell receptor beta chains reported below all come from one sample, sequenced in a study of blood T cell repertoires in COVID-19. TCRdb keeps only in-frame clones here, not all; method: immunoSEQ multiplex PCR. The sample holds 250,000 to 300,000 clones; roughly 90% are singletons and the top ten take 2% to 2.5%. Sequenced: PBMCs or T cells enriched from blood (not recorded which). The receptors were sampled from a woman aged 40 to 50 with acute COVID-19.

The table lists this clone with a few counts. The V call is TRBV19, the J call TRBJ1-1; 8 bases map to TRBD1. V dropped 5 bases and J dropped 1; count of bases not matched to a gene: 9. Germline CDR1 reads LNHDA; CDR2 reads SQIVND (reference sequence). CDR3 length: 16 residues. CDR3 protein: CASSPIRQGTNTEAFF. In nucleotides, the CDR3 is TGTGCCAGTAGTCCAATTAGACAGGGGACGAACACTGAAGCTTTCTTT.

The chain recombines TRBV6-6 with TRBJ1-1; perhaps TRBD1 as D (5 bases). V lost 3 bases and J lost 3, with 17 bases in between. Per the germline V gene, CDR1 is MNHNY and CDR2 is SVGAGI (reference sequence). This CDR3 comprises 16 residues. The CDR3 is CASSYTRTTTDTEAFF. CDR3 sequence (DNA): TGTGCCAGCAGTTATACCCGGACAACGACAGACACTGAAGCTTTCTTT.

The chain recombines TRBV28 with TRBJ2-1; TRBD2 aligns across 7 bases. J gave up 6 bases and V 5 bases, and 13 bases lay outside the gene matches. This CDR3 is built from 16 residues. Germline V lookup: CDR1 MDHEN, CDR2 SYDVKM. The CDR3 is CASSPRPPSGGNEQFF. Here the CDR3 DNA reads TGTGCCAGCAGTCCCCGCCCCCCCTCGGGGGGCAATGAGCAGTTCTTC.

Written as DNA, the CDR3 is TGCAGCGTTGAGGGCGGACAATCGAGCTCTGGAAACACCATATATTTT. Translating gives CSVEGGQSSSGNTIYF. This chain connects TRBV29-1 to TRBJ1-3; D is possibly TRBD1 (5 bases). There are 16 residues in the CDR3. The V gene lost 3 bases and the J gene lost 0 bases, with 15 bases spanning the gap. CDR1 is SQVTM, CDR2 ANQGSEA, per germline.

V gene TRBV5-1 combines with J gene TRBJ2-1; 9 positions match TRBD2. The CDR3 has 18 amino acids. With 0 bases clipped from V and 1 base from J, the junction kept 8 bases outside the gene matches. Germline CDR1 reads SGHRS; CDR2 reads YFSETQ. DNA of the CDR3: TGCGCCAGCAGCTTGGGAACCTTTAGCGGGAGATCCTACAATGAGCAGTTCTTC. Protein product: CASSLGTFSGRSYNEQFF.

The rearrangement links TRBV6-4 to TRBJ2-1, with 7 bases that match TRBD1. V shed 8 bases, J shed 6 bases, and the junction held 1 base outside the gene matches. Germline V gene lookup returns CDR1 MRHNA and CDR2 SNTAGT. The CDR3 spans 11 residues. DNA of the CDR3: TGTGCCAGCCACAGGGGCAATGAGCAGTTCTTC. It yields the protein CASHRGNEQFF.

V usage is TRBV6-5 and J usage is TRBJ2-1; 8 bases match TRBD2. The CDR3 runs to 15 residues. V shed 7 bases, J shed 6 bases, and the junction held 11 bases outside the gene matches. Germline V gene data show CDR1 as MNHEY and CDR2 as SVGAGI. DNA for the CDR3: TGTGCCAGCACTACGTCGGGACTAGGCTCCAATGAGCAGTTCTTC. Translation: CASTTSGLGSNEQFF.

This clone was picked up one time. The V gene is TRBV24-1, the J gene TRBJ2-3; TRBD2 agrees at 11 bases. The V gene's germline CDR1 is KGHDR and CDR2 SFDVKD. The CDR3 covers 16 residues. The J segment lost 4 bases and the V segment lost 3 bases, leaving 5 bases of the junction unmatched. DNA of the CDR3: TGTGCCACCAGTGATGGTCTAGCGGGAGGACCAGATACGCAGTATTTT. Amino acids: CATSDGLAGGPDTQYF.

A note on this clone: This CDR3 is also generated by other DNA sequences in the sample. The rearrangement links TRBV24-1 to TRBJ1-1; D not certain. Germline CDR1 is KGHDR and CDR2 is SFDVKD. The ends were cut back, 4 bases at V and 2 bases at J, with 4 bases in the middle. The CDR3 extends over 12 amino acids. CDR3 sequence reads: CATSDRNTEAFF. CDR3 coding DNA: TGTGCCACCAGTGACCGTAACACTGAAGCTTTCTTT.

The chain employs TRBV27 and TRBJ2-7; 11 nucleotides align to TRBD1. Trimming cost V 6 bases and J 6 bases; bases outside gene matches: 7. Germline V gene sequence: CDR1 MNHEY, CDR2 SMNVEV (reference sequence). The CDR3 totals 14 residues. In DNA form, the CDR3 reads TGTGCCAGCAGGTTCCTCGGACAGGGGGCCGAGCAGTACTTC. Protein: CASRFLGQGAEQYF.

This clone was seen a single time. V usage is TRBV27 and J usage is TRBJ1-3, with a weak D call TRBD1 (5 bases). Trimming shortened V by 6 bases and J by 1 base, and 7 bases separated the two germline ends. The CDR3 length is 13 residues. Looked up from germline, CDR1 is MNHEY and CDR2 is SMNVEV (reference sequence). The CDR3 DNA reads as TGTGCCAGCAGCGGGACTTCTGGAAACACCATATATTTT. This gives the protein CASSGTSGNTIYF.

The rearrangement uses TRBV5-1 and TRBJ1-2; D may be TRBD1 (6 bases). V lost 3 bases and J 3 bases, leaving 12 bases between the germline ends. The germline gives CDR1 SGHRS, CDR2 YFSETQ. The length of the CDR3 is 14 residues. The CDR3 DNA reads TGCGCCAGCAGCTCCCCGACAGGAGACTATGGCTACACCTTC. Translated: CASSSPTGDYGYTF.

The CDR3 nucleotides are TGTGCCAGTAGTACCAGGCTATTCAACACTGAAGCTTTCTTT. Its translation: CASSTRLFNTEAFF. The chain employs TRBV19 and TRBJ1-1; D is uncertain. Germline loops: CDR1 LNHDA, CDR2 SQIVND (reference sequence). Between the trimmed V and J ends, which lost 4 bases and 2 bases, there was a span of 11 bases. The CDR3 is made up of 14 amino acids.

The genes are TRBV28 and TRBJ1-6; 9 bases fit TRBD1. The CDR3 runs to 15 residues. V shed 6 bases and J 11 bases; nucleotides not matched to a gene: 11. Germline assignment: CDR1 MDHEN and CDR2 SYDVKM. The CDR3 spells CASRPPGTGPTPLHF. The DNA of the CDR3 is TGTGCCAGCAGGCCGCCTGGGACAGGGCCGACACCCCTCCACTTT. The full variable domain, its missing parts supplied by reference TRBV28 and TRBJ1-6, is DVKVTQSSRYLVKRTGEKVFLECVQDMDHENMFWYRQDPGLGLRLIYFSYDVKMKEKGDIPEGYSVSREKKERFSLILESASTNQTSMYLCASRPPGTGPTPLHFGNGTRLTVT.

The chain recombines TRBV28 with TRBJ2-1; 9 nucleotides line up with TRBD2. V lost 8 bases to trimming and J lost 4 bases; unmatched junction nucleotides: 6. This CDR3 has 14 amino acids. Per germline, CDR1 MDHEN and CDR2 SYDVKM. This CDR3 is CASFSTSGYNEQFF. In nucleotides, the CDR3 is TGTGCCAGCTTCTCGACTAGCGGTTACAATGAGCAGTTCTTC.

V usage is TRBV6-5 and J usage is TRBJ1-4, with a weak D call TRBD1 (5 bases). There are 14 residues in the CDR3. Trimming pared 8 bases from V and 0 bases from J, leaving 10 bases between. Germline-derived CDR1 and CDR2 are MNHEY and SVGAGI. CDR3 sequence reads: CASSGGATNEKLFF. CDR3 in DNA: TGTGCCAGCTCGGGAGGGGCAACTAATGAAAAACTGTTTTTT.

The chain recombines TRBV5-1 with TRBJ1-1; tentative D call: TRBD1 (6 bases). The CDR3 runs to 14 residues. Germline V lookup: CDR1 SGHRS, CDR2 YFSETQ. V lost 5 bases and J 4 bases, leaving 15 bases between the germline ends. CDR3 amino acids: CASRPRGGGTEAFF. The CDR3 nucleotides are TGCGCCAGCAGGCCTCGGGGAGGGGGCACTGAAGCTTTCTTT. The full variable domain, in which reference TRBV5-1 and TRBJ1-1 provide the parts outside the CDR3, is KAGVTQTPRYLIKTRGQQVTLSCSPISGHRSVSWYQQTPGQGLQFLFEYFSETQRNKGNFPGRFSGRQFSNSRSEMNVSTLELGDSALYLCASRPRGGGTEAFFGQGTRLTVV.

The V gene is TRBV7-2, the J gene TRBJ2-1; TRBD2 matches 12 bases. V shed 5 bases, J shed 6 bases, and the junction held 5 bases outside the gene matches. The CDR3 sequence is 15 residues long. Germline V gives CDR1 SGHTA, CDR2 FQGNSA. The CDR3 is CASSTGLAGSNEQFF. The CDR3 DNA is TGTGCCAGCAGCACGGGACTAGCGGGCAGCAATGAGCAGTTCTTC. Based on the CDR3 plus reference TRBV7-2 and TRBJ2-1, the full variable domain is GAGVSQSPSNKVTEKGKDVELRCDPISGHTALYWYRQSLGQGLEFLIYFQGNSAPDKSGLPSDRFSAERTGGSVSTLTIQRTQQEDSAVYLCASSTGLAGSNEQFFGPGTRLTVL.

This sequence joins TRBV5-5 and TRBJ2-1; 7 nucleotides agree with TRBD2. The CDR3 has 13 residues. From germline, CDR1 is SGHKS and CDR2 YYEKEE (reference sequence). V gave up 9 bases and J gave up 0 bases; unmatched junction bases: 3. In DNA form, the CDR3 reads TGTGCCACCCTAGCGGACTCCTACAATGAGCAGTTCTTC. This encodes CATLADSYNEQFF.

This sequence joins TRBV20-1 and TRBJ2-1; D is perhaps TRBD2 (6 bases). The CDR3 covers 11 residues. The germline gives CDR1 DFQATT, CDR2 SNEGSKA (reference sequence). Trimming removed 0 bases from V and 10 bases from J, with 7 bases in between. The CDR3 DNA reads as TGCAGTGCTAGAGAAGGAGGGGAGCAGTTCTTC. Translated: CSAREGGEQFF.

This chain joins TRBV27 and TRBJ2-7; TRBD1 aligns across 7 bases. V dropped 4 bases and J dropped 0; count of bases not matched to a gene: 9. Germline loops: CDR1 MNHEY, CDR2 SMNVEV (reference sequence). The CDR3 has 16 amino acids. In DNA form, the CDR3 reads TGTGCCAGCAGTTACGCAGGGGGTTATAGCTCCTACGAGCAGTACTTC. Translating it yields CASSYAGGYSSYEQYF.

This chain connects TRBV30 to TRBJ1-2, with D unresolved. The germline gives CDR1 GTSNPN, CDR2 SVGIG (reference sequence). The CDR3 sequence is 16 residues long. V lost 1 base, J lost 5 bases, and 20 bases lay in between. The CDR3 DNA reads as TGTGCCTGGAGTGCCACTAGAAGTTTCGAGGGATATGGCTACACCTTC. Its protein is CAWSATRSFEGYGYTF.

This chain links TRBV28 with TRBJ2-3; 9 bases align to TRBD2. V was pared by 2 bases and J by 5 bases, with 5 bases of the junction left unmatched. CDR3 length: 15 residues. CDR1 is MDHEN and CDR2 is SYDVKM in the germline V gene. CDR3 coding DNA: TGTGCCAGCAGTTTACGCGGGGGGGCCATAGATACGCAGTATTTT. It translates to CASSLRGGAIDTQYF.

The genes are TRBV27 and TRBJ2-1; weak D call: TRBD2 (6 bases). Deletions cut 5 bases from V and 0 bases from J, with 17 bases between. CDR1 and CDR2 from the germline V gene are MNHEY and SMNVEV (reference sequence). This CDR3 has 17 residues. CDR3 bases: TGTGCCAGCAGTCTACAGACTAGACCCAACTCCTACAATGAGCAGTTCTTC. Translation: CASSLQTRPNSYNEQFF.

This CDR3 reads CASSPDGQGKPRTEAFF. The CDR3, as DNA: TGTGCCAGCAGCCCAGACGGACAGGGAAAACCCCGTACCGAAGCTTTCTTT. The chain is built from TRBV5-6 and TRBJ1-1; TRBD1 aligns across 8 bases. V lost 4 bases to trimming and J lost 8 bases; unmatched junction nucleotides: 19. CDR1 is SGHDT, CDR2 YYEEEE, per germline. This CDR3 has 17 residues.

The chain is built from TRBV12-3 or TRBV12-4 and TRBJ1-2; no definite D call. The V gene lost 6 bases and the J gene lost 6 bases, with 8 bases spanning the gap. The CDR3 covers 11 residues. The CDR3 DNA reads TGTGCCAGCAGCTTCGGGGATGGCTACACCTTC. Translation: CASSFGDGYTF.